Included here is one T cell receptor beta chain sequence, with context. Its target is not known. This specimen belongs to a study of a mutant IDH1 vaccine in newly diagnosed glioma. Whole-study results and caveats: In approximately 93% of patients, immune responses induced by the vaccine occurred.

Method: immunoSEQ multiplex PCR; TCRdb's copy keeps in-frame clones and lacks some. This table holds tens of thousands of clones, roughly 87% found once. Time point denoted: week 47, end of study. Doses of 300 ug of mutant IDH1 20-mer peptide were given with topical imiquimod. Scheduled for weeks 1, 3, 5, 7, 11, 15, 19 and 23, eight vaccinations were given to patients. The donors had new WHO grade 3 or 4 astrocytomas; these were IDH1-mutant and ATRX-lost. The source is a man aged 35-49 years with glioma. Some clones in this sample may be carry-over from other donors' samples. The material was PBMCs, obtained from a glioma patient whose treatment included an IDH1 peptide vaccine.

The CDR3 sequence: CASSAGLNIQETQYF. The CDR3 DNA is TGTGCCAGCAGCGCAGGTTTGAACATTCAAGAGACCCAGTACTTC. The V gene is TRBV9, the J gene TRBJ2-5; unclear D gene. The germline CDR1 and CDR2 sequences are SGDLS and YYNGEE. Trimming took 3 bases from V and 2 from J, leaving 14 bases between them. The CDR3 has 15 residues.